The rows below give T cell receptor beta chains drawn from one sample of a study of shared clonotypes between healthy human individuals. TCRdb keeps only in-frame clones here, not all; method: immunoSEQ multiplex PCR. This table holds over a million clones, around 98.5% found once. What was sequenced was naive CD4+ T cells sorted from blood. These TCRs come from a man under 40 in good health. Both conserved end residues are part of each CDR3. Fields, in order: D gene, V gene, CDR3 length, clone size, CDR3 protein. The D gene is left open where the match is weak. Clone size is shown for a subset of rows, as once, few, many or a class of expanded clone.

d_call: TRBD1
v_call: TRBV25-1
cdr3_length: 14
clone_size: -
cdr3_aa: CASSVGTGVHEQFF

d_call: TRBD2
v_call: TRBV7-9
cdr3_length: 18
clone_size: -
cdr3_aa: CASSLASNLAGEHHEQFF

d_call: -
v_call: TRBV6-5
cdr3_length: 14
clone_size: -
cdr3_aa: CASAKGTNQETQYF

d_call: -
v_call: TRBV7-2
cdr3_length: 15
clone_size: -
cdr3_aa: CASSPTVSAGNTIYF

d_call: TRBD2
v_call: TRBV7-9
cdr3_length: 19
clone_size: -
cdr3_aa: CASSLTSGRVHGLQETQYF

d_call: TRBD1
v_call: TRBV29-1
cdr3_length: 15
clone_size: -
cdr3_aa: CSGRPSTGRHAEAFF

d_call: -
v_call: TRBV29-1
cdr3_length: 17
clone_size: -
cdr3_aa: CSVEGGHPGLVRNEQFF

d_call: TRBD1
v_call: TRBV6-1
cdr3_length: 15
clone_size: -
cdr3_aa: CASKYQTGGITEAFF

d_call: -
v_call: TRBV27
cdr3_length: 16
clone_size: -
cdr3_aa: CASRTHRDRSYNEQFF

d_call: TRBD1
v_call: TRBV30
cdr3_length: 13
clone_size: -
cdr3_aa: CAWRDRQGYGYTF

d_call: TRBD1
v_call: TRBV4-3
cdr3_length: 14
clone_size: -
cdr3_aa: CASSQTDRVVGYTF

d_call: -
v_call: TRBV6-5
cdr3_length: 12
clone_size: -
cdr3_aa: CASSLILGELFF

d_call: -
v_call: TRBV7-3
cdr3_length: 16
clone_size: -
cdr3_aa: CASGQRASSSQAEQFF

d_call: -
v_call: TRBV30
cdr3_length: 15
clone_size: -
cdr3_aa: CAWSALIRGPGELFF

d_call: TRBD2
v_call: TRBV25-1
cdr3_length: 16
clone_size: -
cdr3_aa: CASSEAGGLGANVLTF

d_call: -
v_call: TRBV20-1
cdr3_length: 10
clone_size: -
cdr3_aa: CSASSVEAFF

d_call: -
v_call: TRBV25-1
cdr3_length: 14
clone_size: -
cdr3_aa: CASSEGQYTGELFF

d_call: TRBD1
v_call: TRBV19
cdr3_length: 14
clone_size: -
cdr3_aa: CASSRRTGDQPQHF

d_call: -
v_call: TRBV2
cdr3_length: 13
clone_size: -
cdr3_aa: CASRDTRHTEQFF

d_call: TRBD1
v_call: TRBV14
cdr3_length: 15
clone_size: -
cdr3_aa: CASSLRTGLNTEAFF

d_call: -
v_call: TRBV28
cdr3_length: 13
clone_size: -
cdr3_aa: CASSLRTTDTQYF

d_call: -
v_call: TRBV28
cdr3_length: 12
clone_size: -
cdr3_aa: CASSFTRETQYF

d_call: TRBD1
v_call: TRBV18
cdr3_length: 17
clone_size: once
cdr3_aa: CASSLGQGELANYGYTF

d_call: TRBD1
v_call: TRBV7-2
cdr3_length: 14
clone_size: -
cdr3_aa: CASSLTGGETEAFF

d_call: -
v_call: TRBV10-3
cdr3_length: 12
clone_size: -
cdr3_aa: CAISPVANEQYF

d_call: -
v_call: TRBV11-3
cdr3_length: 17
clone_size: once
cdr3_aa: CASSLGPRGKNLNEQFF

d_call: TRBD2
v_call: TRBV7-6
cdr3_length: 16
clone_size: -
cdr3_aa: CASSSRTRRAGNEQFF

d_call: TRBD1
v_call: TRBV18
cdr3_length: 16
clone_size: -
cdr3_aa: CASSPLGTDLQETQYF